This TCR beta chain was identified in a study of T cells in tuberculosis. In the study overall: A South African cohort included IGRA-negative adolescents, latently infected IGRA-positive adolescents and adults with active tuberculosis.

The V gene's germline CDR1 is LNHDA and CDR2 SQIVND (reference sequence). CDR3 size: 13 residues. V gave up 9 bases and J gave up 2 bases, with 14 bases separating them. Only in-frame clones appear in the TCRdb table, and some are missing; sequencing was by immunoSEQ multiplex PCR. The sample consists of tens of thousands of clones, 90% to 95% of them appearing once. The sequence derives from a donor aged 5 to 30 with latent tuberculosis or without tuberculosis infection. The rearrangement links TRBV19 to TRBJ2-7, with D tentatively TRBD1 (6 bases). Specimen: PBMCs. Here the CDR3 DNA reads TGTGCCAGCTCACCGGGACACCCCTACGAGCAGTACTTC. Encoded protein: CASSPGHPYEQYF.